One sample yielded the 26 T cell receptor beta chains listed below, sequenced in a study of early T cells in non-severe SARS-CoV-2 infection. TCRdb reprocessed the 5' RACE reads with MiXCR, giving one entry per CDR3 protein. The table has over 30,000 distinct CDR3 sequences, about 7% seen once. The sample consisted of whole blood, taken at baseline. These receptors were taken from an adult who was a healthcare worker with PCR-confirmed SARS-CoV-2 infection or an uninfected control (not recorded which).

This clonotype has ten or more counts. V and J are TRBV7-3 and TRBJ2-2; TRBD2 matches 7 bases. The V and J ends lost 0 bases and 3 bases, in that order; junction bases with no gene match: 7. CDR1 and CDR2 (germline): SGHTA, FQGTGA. This CDR3 region has 17 residues. The CDR3 coding sequence is TGTGCCAGCAGCTTAACCGAGCGGGGCAAAGACACCGGGGAGCTGTTTTTT. Translated, it gives CASSLTERGKDTGELFF.

There are a few counts of this clonotype. This chain links TRBV3-1 with TRBJ2-3; the match to TRBD2 covers 13 bases. V gave up 2 bases and J gave up 0 bases; unmatched junction bases: 5. Germline V CDR1 and CDR2: LGHDT, YNNKEL (reference sequence). This CDR3 has 18 residues. CDR3 in DNA: TGTGCCAGCAGCCAACGACTAGCGGGAGGCACAAGCACAGATACGCAGTATTTT. Encoded protein: CASSQRLAGGTSTDTQYF.

This clonotype was observed at least ten times. V is TRBV7-8 and J is TRBJ2-7; 8 bases fit TRBD1. Germline V gives CDR1 SGHVS, CDR2 FQNEAQ. This CDR3 is built from 15 residues. The J segment lost 2 bases and the V segment lost 5 bases, leaving 8 bases of the junction unmatched. Here the CDR3 reads CASSTAGQDTYEQYV. Here the CDR3 DNA reads TGTGCCAGCAGCACCGCGGGACAGGATACCTACGAGCAGTACGTC.

This clonotype appeared many times. V gene TRBV24-1 combines with J gene TRBJ2-1; possibly TRBD1 for D (6 bases). The germline CDR1 and CDR2 sequences are KGHDR and SFDVKD. The CDR3 has 18 amino acids. V lost 1 base to trimming and J lost 3 bases, with 18 bases between them. DNA for the CDR3: TGTGCCACCAGTGATTTTCCCCCCTCAGACAGGAGCTACAATGAGCAGTTCTTC. It yields the protein CATSDFPPSDRSYNEQFF.

This clonotype was seen at least ten times. The chain joins TRBV11-3 to TRBJ2-3, with D possibly TRBD2 on 6 matching bases. V dropped 3 bases and J dropped 8 bases, with 12 bases sitting between them. CDR1 is SGHNT and CDR2 is YENEEA in the germline V gene. This CDR3 has 13 amino acids. CDR3 coding DNA: TGTGCCAGCAGCTTTGGGGACTTTCCTACGCAGTATTTT. Translated: CASSFGDFPTQYF.

This sequence joins TRBV24-1 and TRBJ2-3, with 12 bases matching TRBD1. CDR3 size: 16 residues. CDR1 and CDR2 (germline): KGHDR, SFDVKD. Trimming removed 3 bases from V and 5 bases from J; junction bases left unmatched: 5. The CDR3 DNA reads TGTGCCACCAGTGATCCGGGACAGGGGGCAATAGATACGCAGTATTTT. It translates to CATSDPGQGAIDTQYF.

The rearrangement uses TRBV29-1 and TRBJ2-3; D may be TRBD1 or TRBD2 (6 bases each). The CDR3 covers 14 residues. CDR1 and CDR2 (germline): SQVTM, ANQGSEA. V was clipped by 4 bases and J by 4 bases, with 15 bases between them. CDR3: CSVAGALGPDTQYF. In DNA form, the CDR3 reads TGCAGCGTTGCGGGGGCCCTCGGCCCAGATACGCAGTATTTT.

This clonotype is large. V usage is TRBV5-6 and J usage is TRBJ2-3; D is possibly TRBD1 or TRBD2 (6 bases each). V dropped 1 base and J dropped 4 bases, with 10 bases sitting between them. The CDR3 covers 14 residues. Germline CDR1 is SGHDT and CDR2 is YYEEEE. The CDR3 here is CASSLPGGSDTQYF. The CDR3 DNA is TGTGCCAGCAGCTTGCCCGGGGGCTCAGATACGCAGTATTTT.

This clonotype showed up just a few times. This chain uses TRBV4-3 with TRBJ2-7; the match to TRBD2 covers 7 bases. The V segment lost 3 bases and the J segment 2 bases; nucleotides outside the gene matches: 16. Germline V lookup: CDR1 LGHNA, CDR2 YSLEER. The CDR3 spans 18 residues. CDR3 nucleotide sequence: TGCGCCAGCAGCCAGGCTCCTGAGACTAGCTTGACACCCTACGAGCAGTACTTC. It codes for CASSQAPETSLTPYEQYF.

This chain connects TRBV7-2 to TRBJ2-7; D gene unclear. The germline V gene encodes CDR1 SGHTA and CDR2 FQGNSA. This CDR3 spans 13 amino acids. V lost 3 bases and J 2 bases, leaving 8 bases between the germline ends. The CDR3 nucleotides are TGTGCCAGCAGCTTTCGAGAAGCCTACGAGCAGTACTTC. Its protein is CASSFREAYEQYF.

This clonotype was picked up a small number of times. The J gene is TRBJ2-1, the V gene TRBV11-3, with 11 positions matching TRBD2. The trim removed 4 bases at V and 7 bases at J, leaving 9 bases unmatched. The CDR3 totals 16 residues. Germline values: CDR1 SGHNT, CDR2 YENEEA. CDR3 in DNA: TGTGCCAGCAGCTCCCTACTAGCGGGAGAGGTGAATGAGCAGTTCTTC. Protein sequence: CASSSLLAGEVNEQFF. The complete variable domain, with remaining parts taken from reference TRBV11-3 and TRBJ2-1, reads EAGVVQSPRYKIIEKKQPVAFWCNPISGHNTLYWYLQNLGQGPELLIRYENEEAVDDSQLPKDRFSAERLKGVDSTLKIQPAELGDSAVYLCASSSLLAGEVNEQFFGPGTRLTVL.

The chain combines TRBV11-3 with TRBJ2-3; 7 bases fit TRBD2. Germline values: CDR1 SGHNT, CDR2 YENEEA. This CDR3 contains 16 residues. With 4 bases clipped from V and 0 bases from J, the junction kept 7 bases outside the gene matches. CDR3 bases: TGTGCCAGCAGCTCAGTAGCGGGTACTAGCACAGATACGCAGTATTTT. Translating it yields CASSSVAGTSTDTQYF.

The chain has TRBV27 and TRBJ2-7; TRBD1 matches 10 bases. This CDR3 is 15 amino acids long. Per the germline V gene, CDR1 is MNHEY and CDR2 is SMNVEV (reference sequence). V shed 6 bases, J shed 1 base, and the junction held 6 bases outside the gene matches. CDR3 residues: CASSQGQGLSYEQYF. The CDR3, as DNA: TGTGCCAGCAGCCAGGGACAGGGGTTGTCCTACGAGCAGTACTTC.

This clonotype occurred a few times. The chain joins TRBV7-9 to TRBJ2-1; the match to TRBD2 covers 11 bases. Germline V lookup: CDR1 SEHNR, CDR2 FQNEAQ (reference sequence). J was trimmed by 5 bases and V by 5 bases; bases with no gene match: 8. The CDR3 loop spans 16 amino acids. CDR3 protein: CASSPATSGINNEQFF. The CDR3 coding sequence is TGTGCCAGCAGCCCCGCGACTAGCGGGATAAACAATGAGCAGTTCTTC.

This clonotype was observed a handful of times. The V and J genes are TRBV4-1 and TRBJ1-2; D unclear. V lost 1 base and J lost 4, with 13 bases in between. The CDR3 covers 15 residues. In germline, CDR1 is MGHRA, CDR2 YSYEKL. CDR3 DNA: TGCGCCAGCAGCCAAGTGACCCACGAAACCTATGGCTACACCTTC. It codes for CASSQVTHETYGYTF.

This clonotype showed up just a few times. The chain carries TRBV6-4 and TRBJ2-7, with 13 bases matching TRBD2. Trimming at V came to 6 bases and at J to 0 bases, leaving 5 bases not matched to a gene. The CDR3 is made up of 16 amino acids. Looked up from germline, CDR1 is MRHNA and CDR2 is SNTAGT. CDR3 sequence: CASRTRTSGSSYEQYF. CDR3 bases: TGTGCCAGCAGGACGAGGACTAGCGGGAGCTCCTACGAGCAGTACTTC.

This clonotype is medium-sized by share. The chain employs TRBV18 and TRBJ2-7, with 8 bases fitting TRBD1. The V gene end was trimmed by 3 bases and the J gene end by 2 bases; junction bases not matched to a gene: 12. This CDR3 is 17 amino acids long. CDR1 is KGHSH, CDR2 LQKENI, per germline. CDR3 loop: CASSPPLAGTGAYEQYF. The CDR3 nucleotides read TGTGCCAGCTCACCTCCCCTTGCGGGGACAGGTGCCTACGAGCAGTACTTC. Combining the CDR3 with reference TRBV18 and TRBJ2-7 gives the whole variable domain NAGVMQNPRHLVRRRGQEARLRCSPMKGHSHVYWYRQLPEEGLKFMVYLQKENIIDESGMPKERFSAEFPKEGPSILRIQQVVRGDSAAYFCASSPPLAGTGAYEQYFGPGTRLTVT.

This clonotype was counted at least ten times. The chain combines TRBV7-2 with TRBJ2-1; D call uncertain. The CDR3 extends over 12 amino acids. V lost 5 bases to trimming and J lost 2 bases, with 4 bases between them. Germline CDR1 and CDR2: SGHTA and FQGNSA. The CDR3 loop reads CASSLPYNEQFF. In DNA form, the CDR3 reads TGTGCCAGCAGCCTACCCTACAATGAGCAGTTCTTC. Filled out from reference TRBV7-2 and TRBJ2-1, the complete variable domain reads GAGVSQSPSNKVTEKGKDVELRCDPISGHTALYWYRQSLGQGLEFLIYFQGNSAPDKSGLPSDRFSAERTGGSVSTLTIQRTQQEDSAVYLCASSLPYNEQFFGPGTRLTVL.

The chain couples TRBV11-3 to TRBJ2-3; D uncertain. Germline V gene lookup returns CDR1 SGHNT and CDR2 YENEEA. This CDR3 has 17 amino acids. With 1 base removed from V and 2 bases from J, the gap between germline ends came to 16 bases. The CDR3 DNA reads as TGTGCCAGCAGCTTAGGGGTTGCAAGATTCGACACAGATACGCAGTATTTT. This codes for CASSLGVARFDTDTQYF.

The chain joins TRBV7-2 to TRBJ2-3, with 9 bases that match TRBD1. Losses at the gene ends were 9 bases for V and 2 bases for J; bases not matched to a gene: 6. This CDR3 spans 14 amino acids. Germline CDR1 SGHTA, CDR2 FQGNSA. The CDR3 DNA reads TGTGCCAGGGAGGGACAGGGTAACACAGATACGCAGTATTTT. Protein sequence: CAREGQGNTDTQYF.

This clonotype came up many times. V is TRBV18 and J is TRBJ1-1; tentative D call: TRBD1 (6 bases). The germline V gene has CDR1 KGHSH and CDR2 LQKENI. Trimming removed 3 bases from V and 5 bases from J, with 10 bases in between. The CDR3 totals 13 residues. The CDR3 sequence is CASSPRGATEAFF. CDR3 DNA sequence: TGTGCCAGCTCACCTCGGGGGGCTACTGAAGCTTTCTTT.

The sample holds a few counts of this clonotype. The J gene is TRBJ2-7, the V gene TRBV20-1; 7 nucleotides align to TRBD2. The J segment lost 4 bases and the V segment lost 0 bases, leaving 9 bases of the junction unmatched. This CDR3 has 15 amino acids. The V gene's germline CDR1 is DFQATT and CDR2 SNEGSKA (reference sequence). CDR3 DNA sequence: TGCAGTGCTAGAGATGGGGCGGGAGTAGTATACGAGCAGTACTTC. Its protein product is CSARDGAGVVYEQYF.

J is TRBJ2-5 and V is TRBV6-6; 7 bases are a match to TRBD2. The CDR3 extends over 15 amino acids. Losses at the gene ends were 0 bases for V and 4 bases for J; bases not matched to a gene: 5. Germline V gene data show CDR1 as MNHNY and CDR2 as SVGAGI (reference sequence). CDR3 sequence (DNA): TGTGCCAGCAGTTACTCGTATCCGGGAGGAGAGACCCAGTACTTC. Translated, it gives CASSYSYPGGETQYF.

The chain recombines TRBV5-1 with TRBJ2-3, with D possibly TRBD1 on 7 matching bases. Looked up from germline, CDR1 is SGHRS and CDR2 is YFSETQ. The length of the CDR3 is 16 residues. V was shortened by 4 bases and J by 2 bases, with 17 bases between the two germline ends. CDR3 in amino acids: CASSKTQGGPTDTQYF. Written as DNA, the CDR3 is TGCGCCAGCAGCAAGACCCAGGGGGGCCCCACAGATACGCAGTATTTT.

The V gene is TRBV7-8, the J gene TRBJ2-1; 8 positions agree with TRBD2. The germline V gene has CDR1 SGHVS and CDR2 FQNEAQ. CDR3 size: 15 residues. Trimming removed 2 bases from V and 4 bases from J; junction bases left unmatched: 4. The CDR3 bases are TGTGCCAGCAGCTTACTTGCGGGAGGTTACAATGAGCAGTTCTTC. Amino acid sequence: CASSLLAGGYNEQFF.

This clonotype is medium-sized in the sample. J is TRBJ2-1 and V is TRBV12-3 or TRBV12-4; 11 positions match TRBD2. This CDR3 is 15 amino acids long. Trimming cost V 2 bases and J 6 bases; bases outside gene matches: 3. This chain's CDR3 is CASSLRLAGINEQFF. CDR3 DNA sequence: TGTGCCAGCAGTTTAAGACTAGCGGGGATCAATGAGCAGTTCTTC.